A single sample gave rise to the 5 T cell receptor beta chains below, sequenced in a study of shared clonotypes between healthy human individuals. This table comes from immunoSEQ multiplex PCR, and its TCRdb copy is limited to in-frame clones, with some not included. The sample yields roughly 2.5 million clones, more than 80% seen once. The sequencing sample was made of naive CD4+ T cells sorted from blood. Indicated subset: CD45RA+ positively selected. All receptors derive from a man aged 18 to 29 in good health.

In its sample, this clone was seen once. The chain carries TRBV11-2 and TRBJ1-1, with 7 positions matching TRBD1. The length of the CDR3 is 15 residues. Germline V gene sequence: CDR1 SGHAT, CDR2 FQNNGV. The V gene end was trimmed by 5 bases and the J gene end by 0 bases; junction bases not matched to a gene: 6. The CDR3 here is CASSAGQKMNTEAFF. In DNA, the CDR3 is TGTGCCAGCAGCGCGGGACAGAAAATGAACACTGAAGCTTTCTTT.

The chain is built from TRBV4-3 and TRBJ2-1; D call uncertain. CDR3 size: 13 residues. The V end was cut by 0 bases, the J end by 10 bases, with 10 bases between. CDR1 LGHNA and CDR2 YSLEER come from the germline V gene. Here the CDR3 DNA reads TGCGCCAGCAGCCAAGATTGGGGATTCGAGCAGTTCTTC. It yields the protein CASSQDWGFEQFF.

The chain has TRBV6-5 and TRBJ2-1; TRBD2 aligns across 8 bases. The V segment lost 4 bases and the J segment 7 bases; nucleotides outside the gene matches: 9. CDR3 length equals 15 residues. Germline lookup yields CDR1 MNHEY and CDR2 SVGAGI. CDR3 DNA sequence: TGTGCCAGCAGTTTCACTAGCGGAGTACATAATGAGCAGTTCTTC. Translated, it gives CASSFTSGVHNEQFF.

V gene TRBV6-6 combines with J gene TRBJ1-3; unclear D gene. CDR1 is MNHNY, CDR2 SVGAGI, per germline (reference sequence). Trimming shortened V by 2 bases and J by 4 bases, and 12 bases separated the two germline ends. This CDR3 has 15 residues. The CDR3 DNA reads TGTGCCAGCAGTTACGCCGGCCTCGACGGAAACACCATATATTTT. Its protein is CASSYAGLDGNTIYF.

A few counts support this clone. V is TRBV29-1 and J is TRBJ1-5; 10 bases align to TRBD1. Trimming at V came to 5 bases and at J to 11 bases, leaving 12 bases not matched to a gene. Germline assignment: CDR1 SQVTM and CDR2 ANQGSEA. The CDR3 length is 14 residues. The chain's CDR3 is CSVTTGTGATAQHF. CDR3 in DNA: TGCAGCGTTACTACCGGGACAGGGGCAACGGCCCAGCATTTT.